The 14 T cell receptor beta chains below were found in one sample sequenced in a study of molecular identifiers for immune sequencing clone quantification. TCRdb re-called the PCR reads with MiXCR, one entry per CDR3 protein. The sample holds 250,000 to 350,000 distinct CDR3 sequences; about a fifth are singletons and the top ten take over 0.7%. Specimen: naive CD8+ T cells from blood, with Jurkat cell RNA spiked in. Noted subset: FACS-sorted CD8+CD4-CCR7+CD45RA+ naive T cells. The receptors were sampled from a human donor in good health. Some libraries in this study had Jurkat cell RNA spiked in.

This clonotype was seen many times. The genes are TRBV7-9 and TRBJ1-2, with D unresolved. The V gene's germline CDR1 is SEHNR and CDR2 FQNEAQ (reference sequence). This CDR3 is 13 amino acids long. The V end lost 5 bases, the J end lost 6 bases, and 13 bases lay between the germline ends. The CDR3 sequence is CASSLPDVNGYTF. For the CDR3, the DNA is TGTGCCAGCAGCCTTCCGGACGTCAATGGCTACACCTTC. Filled out from reference TRBV7-9 and TRBJ1-2, the complete variable domain reads DTGVSQNPRHKITKRGQNVTFRCDPISEHNRLYWYRQTLGQGPEFLTYFQNEAQLEKSRLLSDRFSAERPKGSFSTLEIQRTEQGDSAMYLCASSLPDVNGYTFGSGTRLTVV.

This clonotype was seen at least ten times. The chain has TRBV5-5 and TRBJ2-3; possibly TRBD2 for D (5 bases). The germline CDR1 and CDR2 sequences are SGHKS and YYEKEE (reference sequence). CDR3 length: 16 residues. Trimming removed 1 base from V and 5 bases from J, with 17 bases in between. The CDR3 nucleotides read TGTGCCAGCAGCTTGTCGGCTAGCCGGTATGGAGATACGCAGTATTTT. It codes for CASSLSASRYGDTQYF.

This clonotype was picked up a small number of times. The gene calls are TRBV20-1 and TRBJ2-7; TRBD2 matches at 9 bases. This CDR3 has 16 residues. Germline V lookup: CDR1 DFQATT, CDR2 SNEGSKA (reference sequence). The trim removed 2 bases at V and 3 bases at J, leaving 11 bases unmatched. CDR3 amino acids: CSARLRGGYPNYEQYF. Here the CDR3 DNA reads TGCAGTGCTAGATTGCGGGGGGGATACCCGAACTACGAGCAGTACTTC.

This clonotype was found a few times. The V call is TRBV7-9, the J call TRBJ2-6; D gene unclear. The CDR3 is 18 amino acids. V shed 1 base and J shed 0 bases, with 13 bases lying between them. The germline CDR1 and CDR2 sequences are SEHNR and FQNEAQ (reference sequence). Written as DNA, the CDR3 is TGTGCCAGCAGCTTAGGTGGTGTGAGCCTCTCTGGGGCCAACGTCCTGACTTTC. Protein product: CASSLGGVSLSGANVLTF.

On this clonotype itself: This may be a read error: a much more frequent sequence differs by one nucleotide. V and J are TRBV7-9 and TRBJ1-1; 9 positions agree with TRBD1. The CDR3 sequence is 15 residues long. Germline V lookup: CDR1 SEHNR, CDR2 FQNEAQ (reference sequence). As DNA, the CDR3 is TGTGCCAGCAGCTGGGGACAGGGACGTTGGACTGAAGCTCTCTTT. It yields the protein CASSWGQGRWTEALF. The complete variable domain, with remaining parts taken from reference TRBV7-9 and TRBJ1-1, reads DTGVSQNPRHKITKRGQNVTFRCDPISEHNRLYWYRQTLGQGPEFLTYFQNEAQLEKSRLLSDRFSAERPKGSFSTLEIQRTEQGDSAMYLCASSWGQGRWTEALFGQGTRLTVV.

This clonotype was observed at least ten times. V is TRBV7-9 and J is TRBJ1-1; 8 bases fit TRBD1. With 6 bases clipped from V and 0 bases from J, the junction kept 6 bases outside the gene matches. Looked up from germline, CDR1 is SEHNR and CDR2 is FQNEAQ (reference sequence). CDR3 length: 15 amino acids. CDR3 residues: CASSKSTGVNTEAFF. Written as DNA, the CDR3 is TGTGCCAGCAGTAAATCGACAGGGGTGAACACTGAAGCTTTCTTT.

This clonotype was seen ten or more times. The J gene is TRBJ2-7, the V gene TRBV6-5; 12 positions agree with TRBD1. V shed 4 bases, J shed 5 bases, and the junction held 3 bases outside the gene matches. Per the germline V gene, CDR1 is MNHEY and CDR2 is SVGAGI. The CDR3 sequence is 14 residues long. The CDR3 reads CASSLGQGADEQYF. CDR3 DNA: TGTGCCAGCAGTTTGGGACAGGGGGCGGACGAGCAGTACTTC.

Regarding this clonotype: Being one base from a much bigger clone, this may be a read error. This sequence joins TRBV28 and TRBJ1-5, with 7 nucleotides matching TRBD1. The length of the CDR3 is 16 residues. Germline CDR1 MDHEN, CDR2 SYDVKM. The CDR3 is CASSYQPGQSNRPQHF. Here the CDR3 DNA reads TGTGCCAGCAGTTATCAGCCGGGACAGAGCAATCGGCCCCAGCATTTT.

The rearrangement uses TRBV6-5 and TRBJ2-6, with D possibly being TRBD1 (5 bases). Trimming removed 7 bases at V and 5 bases at J, with 18 bases between. Germline V gene data show CDR1 as MNHEY and CDR2 as SVGAGI. The CDR3 is made up of 16 amino acids. This CDR3 is CASNEGHPSRANVLTF. DNA for the CDR3: TGTGCCAGCAACGAAGGACATCCATCTAGGGCCAACGTCCTGACTTTC.

This clonotype was seen repeatedly, ten times or more. This chain links TRBV9 with TRBJ1-5; TRBD1 matches 11 bases. This CDR3 is built from 19 residues. V lost 3 bases and J lost 2; bases outside the gene matches: 13. The germline V gene encodes CDR1 SGDLS and CDR2 YYNGEE. The CDR3 here is CASSEGPGTGGNGNQPQHF. The CDR3 bases are TGTGCCAGCAGCGAAGGTCCCGGGACAGGGGGGAACGGCAATCAGCCCCAGCATTTT.

The chain recombines TRBV14 with TRBJ2-3; the match to TRBD2 covers 9 bases. From germline, CDR1 is SGHDN and CDR2 FVKESK. The ends lost 0 bases at V and 2 bases at J; junction bases unmatched: 12. The CDR3 length is 19 residues. The CDR3 protein is CASSQDLEIAGEHTDTQYF. In nucleotides, the CDR3 is TGTGCCAGCAGCCAAGATCTAGAAATAGCGGGGGAACACACAGATACGCAGTATTTT. Looking up the rest from reference TRBV14 and TRBJ2-3 gives the full variable domain: EAGVTQFPSHSVIEKGQTVTLRCDPISGHDNLYWYRRVMGKEIKFLLHFVKESKQDESGMPNNRFLAERTGGTYSTLKVQPAELEDSGVYFCASSQDLEIAGEHTDTQYFGPGTRLTVL.

In its sample, this clonotype was seen many times. The chain uses TRBV5-1 and TRBJ1-1; TRBD1 agrees at 9 bases. This CDR3 has 15 amino acids. The V gene's germline CDR1 is SGHRS and CDR2 YFSETQ. The V gene end was trimmed by 7 bases and the J gene end by 3 bases; junction bases not matched to a gene: 10. CDR3 in amino acids: CASSGTGPGYTEAFF. CDR3 DNA sequence: TGCGCCAGCTCCGGGACAGGGCCCGGGTACACTGAAGCTTTCTTT.

This rearrangement joins TRBV6-1 to TRBJ2-3; the D is unclear. The germline CDR1 and CDR2 sequences are MNHNS and SASEGT. The CDR3 has 12 residues. V lost 6 bases and J lost 3, with 7 bases in between. The CDR3 DNA sequence: TGTGCCAGCAGGGCCGTTACAGATACGCAGTATTTT. It encodes CASRAVTDTQYF.

This chain connects TRBV19 to TRBJ2-2; no firm D call. From germline, CDR1 is LNHDA and CDR2 SQIVND (reference sequence). V dropped 3 bases and J dropped 7 bases, with 15 bases sitting between them. The CDR3 runs 15 residues. CDR3 loop: CASSIIEQLGGELFF. The CDR3, as DNA: TGTGCCAGTAGTATTATCGAACAGTTGGGCGGGGAGCTGTTTTTT.